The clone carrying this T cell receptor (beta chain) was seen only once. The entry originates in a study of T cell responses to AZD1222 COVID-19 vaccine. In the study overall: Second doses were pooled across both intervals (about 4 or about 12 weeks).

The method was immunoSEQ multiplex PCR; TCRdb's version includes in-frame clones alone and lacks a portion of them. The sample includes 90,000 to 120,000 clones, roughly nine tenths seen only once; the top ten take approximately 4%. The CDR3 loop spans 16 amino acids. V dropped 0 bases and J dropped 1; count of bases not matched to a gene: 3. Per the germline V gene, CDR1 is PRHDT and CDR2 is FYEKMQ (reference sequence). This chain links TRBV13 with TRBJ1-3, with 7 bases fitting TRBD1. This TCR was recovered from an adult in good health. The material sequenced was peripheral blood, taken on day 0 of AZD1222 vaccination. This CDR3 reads CASSLGTGRSGNTIYF. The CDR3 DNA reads TGTGCCAGCAGCTTAGGGACAGGGAGATCTGGAAACACCATATATTTT.